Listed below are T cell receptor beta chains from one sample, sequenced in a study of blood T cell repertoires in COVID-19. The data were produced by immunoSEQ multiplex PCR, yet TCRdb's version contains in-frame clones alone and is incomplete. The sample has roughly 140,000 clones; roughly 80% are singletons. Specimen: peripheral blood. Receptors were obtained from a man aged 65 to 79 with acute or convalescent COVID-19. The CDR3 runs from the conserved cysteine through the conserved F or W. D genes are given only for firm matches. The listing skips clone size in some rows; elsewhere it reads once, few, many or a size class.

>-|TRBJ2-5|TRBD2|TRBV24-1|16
CATSDRLAGGSETQYF
TGTGCCACCAGTGACCGACTAGCGGGGGGGTCGGAGACCCAGTACTTC
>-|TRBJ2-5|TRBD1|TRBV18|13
CASSPEGQETQYF
TGTGCCAGCTCACCTGAGGGACAGGAGACCCAGTACTTC
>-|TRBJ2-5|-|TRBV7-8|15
CASSLAQGLQETQYF
TGTGCCAGCAGCTTAGCGCAGGGACTCCAAGAGACCCAGTACTTC
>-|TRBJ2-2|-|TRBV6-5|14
CASRTPANTGELFF
TGTGCCAGCAGAACACCCGCGAACACCGGGGAGCTGTTTTTT
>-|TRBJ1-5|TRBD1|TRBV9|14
CASNGGQGDQPQHF
TGTGCCTCAAACGGGGGACAGGGGGATCAGCCCCAGCATTTT
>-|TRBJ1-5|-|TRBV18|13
CASSPEGNQPQHF
TGTGCCAGCTCACCTGAGGGCAATCAGCCCCAGCATTTT
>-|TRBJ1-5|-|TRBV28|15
CASYTLGRVDQPQHF
TGTGCCAGCTATACTCTGGGGCGAGTGGATCAGCCCCAGCATTTT
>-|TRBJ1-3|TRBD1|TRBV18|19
CASSATGGASKNSGNTIYF
TGTGCCAGCTCAGCTACAGGGGGTGCTTCGAAAAACTCTGGAAACACCATATATTTT
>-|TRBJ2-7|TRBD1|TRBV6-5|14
CASSLRQGGHEQYF
TGTGCCAGCAGCCTCCGACAGGGCGGTCACGAGCAGTACTTC
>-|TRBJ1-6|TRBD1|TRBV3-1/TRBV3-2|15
CASSPGTGFNSPLHF
TGTGCCAGCAGCCCCGGGACAGGGTTCAATTCACCCCTCCACTTT
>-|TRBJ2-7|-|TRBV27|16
CASSPTPRGASHEQYF
TGTGCCAGCTCCCCGACCCCACGGGGGGCTTCCCACGAGCAGTACTTC
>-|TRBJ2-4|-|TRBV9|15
CASSVDSHAKNIQYF
TGTGCCAGCAGCGTAGACAGTCACGCCAAAAACATTCAGTACTTC
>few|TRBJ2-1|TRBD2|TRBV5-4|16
CASSLGGGRSYNEQFF
TGTGCCAGCAGCTTGGGGGGGGGACGCTCCTACAATGAGCAGTTCTTC
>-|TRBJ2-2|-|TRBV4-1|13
CASSHNRRGELFF
TGCGCCAGCAGCCATAACAGGAGAGGGGAGCTGTTTTTT
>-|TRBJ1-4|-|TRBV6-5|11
CASRRNEKLFF
TGTGCCAGCAGGAGAAATGAAAAACTGTTTTTT
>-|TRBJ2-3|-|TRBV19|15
CASRPPGAHTDTQYF
TGTGCCAGCCGCCCCCCAGGGGCGCACACAGATACGCAGTATTTT
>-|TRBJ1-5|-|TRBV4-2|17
CASSQDLGLIRNQPQHF
TGTGCCAGCAGCCAAGATCTAGGCCTCATCCGCAATCAGCCCCAGCATTTT
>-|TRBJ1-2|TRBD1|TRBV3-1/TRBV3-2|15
CASSAPGQGNYGYTF
TGTGCCAGCAGCGCACCGGGACAGGGCAACTATGGCTACACCTTC
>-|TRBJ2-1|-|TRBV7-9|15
CASSPRGSSYNEQFF
TGTGCCAGCAGCCCCAGGGGAAGCTCCTACAATGAGCAGTTCTTC
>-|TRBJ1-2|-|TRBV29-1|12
CSAPLDRNGYTF
TGCAGCGCCCCCTTAGACAGGAATGGCTACACCTTC
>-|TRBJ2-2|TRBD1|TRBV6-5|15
CASRRGTGYTGELFF
TGTGCCAGCAGGCGCGGGACAGGGTACACCGGGGAGCTGTTTTTT
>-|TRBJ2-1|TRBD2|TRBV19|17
CASSKGGSGGFSNEQFF
TGTGCCAGTAGTAAGGGAGGGTCTGGGGGGTTCAGCAATGAGCAGTTCTTC
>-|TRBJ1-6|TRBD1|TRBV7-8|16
CASSLGSQGAGSPLHF
TGTGCCAGCAGCTTAGGTTCACAGGGGGCTGGCTCACCCCTCCACTTT
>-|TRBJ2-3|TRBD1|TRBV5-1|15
CASSLTDRATDTQYF
TGCGCCAGCAGCTTGACGGACAGGGCTACAGATACGCAGTATTTT